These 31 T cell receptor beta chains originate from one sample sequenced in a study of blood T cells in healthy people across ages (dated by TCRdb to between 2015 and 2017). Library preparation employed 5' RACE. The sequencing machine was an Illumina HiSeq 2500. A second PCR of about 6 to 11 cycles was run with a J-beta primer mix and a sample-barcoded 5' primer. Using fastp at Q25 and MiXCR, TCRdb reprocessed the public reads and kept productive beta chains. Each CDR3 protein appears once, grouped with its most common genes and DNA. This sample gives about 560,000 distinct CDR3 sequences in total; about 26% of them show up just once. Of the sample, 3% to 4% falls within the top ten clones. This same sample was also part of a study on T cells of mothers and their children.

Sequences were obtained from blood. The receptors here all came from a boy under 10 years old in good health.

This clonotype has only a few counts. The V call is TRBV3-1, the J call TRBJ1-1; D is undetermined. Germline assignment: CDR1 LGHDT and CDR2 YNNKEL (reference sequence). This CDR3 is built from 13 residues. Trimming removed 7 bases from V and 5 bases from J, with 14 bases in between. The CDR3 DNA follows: TGTGCCAGCAAGGGTCCCAGTTATACTGAAGCTTTCTTT. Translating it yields CASKGPSYTEAFF.

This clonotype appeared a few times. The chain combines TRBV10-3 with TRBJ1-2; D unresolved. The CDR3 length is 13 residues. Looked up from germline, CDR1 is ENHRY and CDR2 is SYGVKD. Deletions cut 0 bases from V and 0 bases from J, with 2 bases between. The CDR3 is CAISESANYGYTF. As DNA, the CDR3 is TGTGCCATCAGTGAGTCGGCTAACTATGGCTACACCTTC.

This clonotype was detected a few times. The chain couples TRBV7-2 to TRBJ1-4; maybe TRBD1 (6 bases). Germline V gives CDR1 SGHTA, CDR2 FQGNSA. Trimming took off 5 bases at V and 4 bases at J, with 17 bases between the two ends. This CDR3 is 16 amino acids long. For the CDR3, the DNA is TGTGCCAGCAGCCGAGAAGGGACAAGGGTTAATGAAAAACTGTTTTTT. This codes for CASSREGTRVNEKLFF.

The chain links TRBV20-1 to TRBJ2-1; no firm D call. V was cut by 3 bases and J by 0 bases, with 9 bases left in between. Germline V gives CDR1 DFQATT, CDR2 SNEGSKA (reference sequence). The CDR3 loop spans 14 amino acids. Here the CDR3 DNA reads TGCAGTGCTAGCGGGCCTAGCTCCTACAATGAGCAGTTCTTC. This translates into CSASGPSSYNEQFF.

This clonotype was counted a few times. The CDR3 nucleotides read TGTGCCAGCAGCCAGGGCTCCGGGACAGGGATTTATGGCTACACCTTC. Its protein product is CASSQGSGTGIYGYTF. The J gene is TRBJ1-2, the V gene TRBV3-1, with 9 positions matching TRBD1. Unmatched junction bases numbered 10, after V lost 3 bases and J lost 5 bases. This CDR3 is 16 amino acids long. Germline V gene data show CDR1 as LGHDT and CDR2 as YNNKEL (reference sequence). Looking up the rest from reference TRBV3-1 and TRBJ1-2 gives the full variable domain: DTAVSQTPKYLVTQMGNDKSIKCEQNLGHDTMYWYKQDSKKFLKIMFSYNNKELIINETVPNRFSPKSPDKAHLNLHINSLELGDSAVYFCASSQGSGTGIYGYTFGSGTRLTVV.

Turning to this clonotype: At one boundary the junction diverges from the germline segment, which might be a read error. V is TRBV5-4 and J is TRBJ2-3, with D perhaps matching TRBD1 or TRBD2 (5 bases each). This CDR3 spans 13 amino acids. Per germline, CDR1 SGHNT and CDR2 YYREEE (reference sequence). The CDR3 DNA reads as TGCGCCAGCAGCTTTAATGGGGGAGATGCGCAGTATTTT. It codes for CASSFNGGDAQYF.

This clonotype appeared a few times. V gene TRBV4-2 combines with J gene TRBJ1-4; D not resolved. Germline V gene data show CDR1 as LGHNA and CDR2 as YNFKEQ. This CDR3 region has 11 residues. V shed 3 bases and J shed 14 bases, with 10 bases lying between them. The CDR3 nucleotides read TGTGCCAGCAGCCAGGGTAGTTTTCTGTTTTTT. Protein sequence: CASSQGSFLFF.

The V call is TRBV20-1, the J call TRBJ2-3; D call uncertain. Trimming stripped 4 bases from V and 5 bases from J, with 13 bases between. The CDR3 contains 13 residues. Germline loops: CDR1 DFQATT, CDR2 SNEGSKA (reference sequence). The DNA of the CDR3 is TGCAGTGCTATCCCTCTGTCCGGAGATACGCAGTATTTT. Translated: CSAIPLSGDTQYF.

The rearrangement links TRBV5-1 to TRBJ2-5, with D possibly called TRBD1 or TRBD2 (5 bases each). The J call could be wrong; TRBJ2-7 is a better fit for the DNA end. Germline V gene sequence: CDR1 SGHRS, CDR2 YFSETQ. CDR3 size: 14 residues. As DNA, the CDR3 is TGCGCCAGCAGCTTGGCCCCGGGGCTCGACGAGCAGTACTTC. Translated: CASSLAPGLDEQYF.

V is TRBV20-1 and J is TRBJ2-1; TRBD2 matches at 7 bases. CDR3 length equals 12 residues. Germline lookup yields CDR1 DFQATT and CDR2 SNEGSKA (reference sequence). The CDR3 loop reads CGRTSEYNEQFF. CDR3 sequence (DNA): TGCGGTCGGACTAGTGAATACAATGAGCAGTTCTTC.

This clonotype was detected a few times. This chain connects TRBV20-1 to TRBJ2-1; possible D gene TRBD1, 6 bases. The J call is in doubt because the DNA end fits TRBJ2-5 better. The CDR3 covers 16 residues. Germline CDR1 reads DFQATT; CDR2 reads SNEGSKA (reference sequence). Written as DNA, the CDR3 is TGCAGTGCTAGAGATGGAGCGGAGCAGGGGATCGGGACCCAGTACTTC. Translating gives CSARDGAEQGIGTQYF.

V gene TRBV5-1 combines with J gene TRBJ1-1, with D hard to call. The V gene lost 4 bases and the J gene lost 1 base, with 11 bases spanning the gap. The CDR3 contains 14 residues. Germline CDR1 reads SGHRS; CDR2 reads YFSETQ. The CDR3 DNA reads TGCGCCAGCAGCCCGTCGACGCCGAACACTGAAGCTTTCTTT. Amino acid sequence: CASSPSTPNTEAFF.

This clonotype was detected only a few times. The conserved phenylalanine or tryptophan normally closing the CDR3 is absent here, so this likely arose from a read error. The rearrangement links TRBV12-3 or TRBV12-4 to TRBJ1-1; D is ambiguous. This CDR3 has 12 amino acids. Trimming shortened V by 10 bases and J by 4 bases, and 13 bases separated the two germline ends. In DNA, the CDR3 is TGTGCCACAACAGTTGGCTTCACTGAAGCTTTCCTT. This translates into CATTVGFTEAFL.

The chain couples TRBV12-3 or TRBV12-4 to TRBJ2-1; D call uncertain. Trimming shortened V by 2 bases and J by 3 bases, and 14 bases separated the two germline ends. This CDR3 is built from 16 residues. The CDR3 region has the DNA TGTGCCAGCAGTTTAAACGGTGCGGCCAACTACAATGAGCAGTTCTTC. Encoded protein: CASSLNGAANYNEQFF.

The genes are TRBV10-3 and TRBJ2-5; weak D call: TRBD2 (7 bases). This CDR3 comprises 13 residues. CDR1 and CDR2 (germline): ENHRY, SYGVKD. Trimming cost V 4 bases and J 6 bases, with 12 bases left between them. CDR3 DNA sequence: TGTGCCATCAGTGGGGGAGGGACAAAGACCCAGTACTTC. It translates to CAISGGGTKTQYF.

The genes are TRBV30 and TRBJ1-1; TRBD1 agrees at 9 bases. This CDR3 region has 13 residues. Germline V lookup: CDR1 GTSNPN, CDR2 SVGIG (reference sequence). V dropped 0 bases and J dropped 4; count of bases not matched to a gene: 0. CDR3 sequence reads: CAWSVQGATEAFF. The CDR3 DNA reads TGTGCCTGGAGTGTACAGGGGGCCACTGAAGCTTTCTTT.

CDR3 residues: CASNSGGGEQYF. The DNA of the CDR3 is TGTGCCAGCAACTCAGGGGGAGGCGAGCAGTACTTC. The chain is built from TRBV9 and TRBJ2-7; TRBD1 is a possible D gene (7 bases). Trimming stripped 6 bases from V and 6 bases from J, with 13 bases between. The CDR3 extends over 12 amino acids. Germline CDR1 SGDLS, CDR2 YYNGEE.

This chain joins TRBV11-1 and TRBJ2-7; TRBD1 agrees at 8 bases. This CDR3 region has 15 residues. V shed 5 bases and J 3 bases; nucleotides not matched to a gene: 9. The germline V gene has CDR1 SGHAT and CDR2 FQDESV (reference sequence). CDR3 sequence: CASSLDRGEVYEQYF. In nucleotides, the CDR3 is TGTGCCAGCAGCCTAGACAGGGGAGAGGTCTACGAGCAGTACTTC.

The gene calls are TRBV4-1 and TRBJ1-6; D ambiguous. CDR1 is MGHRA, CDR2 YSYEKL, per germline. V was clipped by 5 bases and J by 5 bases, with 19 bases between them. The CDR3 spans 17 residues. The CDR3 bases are TGCGCCAGCAGCAGCCCACTGATCGGCCGAAATAATTCACCCCTCCACTTT. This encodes CASSSPLIGRNNSPLHF.

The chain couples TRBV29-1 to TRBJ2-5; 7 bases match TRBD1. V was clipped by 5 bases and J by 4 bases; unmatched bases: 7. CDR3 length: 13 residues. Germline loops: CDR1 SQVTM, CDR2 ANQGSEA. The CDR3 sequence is CSVRRGSGETQYF. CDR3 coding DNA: TGCAGCGTTCGCAGGGGGAGTGGAGAGACCCAGTACTTC.

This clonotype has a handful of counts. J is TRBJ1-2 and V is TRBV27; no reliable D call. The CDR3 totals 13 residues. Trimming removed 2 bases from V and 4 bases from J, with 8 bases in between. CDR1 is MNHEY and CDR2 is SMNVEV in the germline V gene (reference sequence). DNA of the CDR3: TGTGCCAGCAGTTTAAGCCCTTCCTATGGCTACACCTTC. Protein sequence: CASSLSPSYGYTF.

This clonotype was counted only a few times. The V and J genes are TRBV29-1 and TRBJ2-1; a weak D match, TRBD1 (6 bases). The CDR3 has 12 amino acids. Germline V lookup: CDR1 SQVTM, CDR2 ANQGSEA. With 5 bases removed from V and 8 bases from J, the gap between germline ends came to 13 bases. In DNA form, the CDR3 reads TGCAGCGTTCTTACAGGGCGGGATGAGCAGTTCTTC. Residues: CSVLTGRDEQFF.

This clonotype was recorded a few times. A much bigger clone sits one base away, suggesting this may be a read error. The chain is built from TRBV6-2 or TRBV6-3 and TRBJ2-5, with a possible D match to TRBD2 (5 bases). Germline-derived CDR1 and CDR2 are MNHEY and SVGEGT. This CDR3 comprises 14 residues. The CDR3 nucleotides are TGTGCCAGCAACTACGACCCGGGTGGGCGTAAGCGGTTCTTC. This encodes CASNYDPGGRKRFF.

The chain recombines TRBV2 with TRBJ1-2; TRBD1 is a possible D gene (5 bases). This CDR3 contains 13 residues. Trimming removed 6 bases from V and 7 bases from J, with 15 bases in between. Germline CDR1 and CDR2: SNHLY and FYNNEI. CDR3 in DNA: TGTGCCAGCAGAGGCGGCAGGGTGGCTGGCTACACCTTC. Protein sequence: CASRGGRVAGYTF.

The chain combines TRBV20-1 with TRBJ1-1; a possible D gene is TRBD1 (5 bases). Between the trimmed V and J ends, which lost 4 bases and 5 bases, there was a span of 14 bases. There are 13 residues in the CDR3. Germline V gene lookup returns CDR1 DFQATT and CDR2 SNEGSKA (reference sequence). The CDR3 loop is CSATDLRGTEAFF. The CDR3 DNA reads TGCAGTGCTACAGATCTACGGGGGACTGAAGCTTTCTTT.

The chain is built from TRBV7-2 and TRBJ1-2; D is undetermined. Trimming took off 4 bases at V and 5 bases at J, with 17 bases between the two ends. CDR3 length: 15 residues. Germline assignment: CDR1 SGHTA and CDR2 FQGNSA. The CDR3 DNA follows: TGTGCCAGCAGCTCCTCCCCGTATCCAAAATATGGCTACACCTTC. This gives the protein CASSSSPYPKYGYTF.

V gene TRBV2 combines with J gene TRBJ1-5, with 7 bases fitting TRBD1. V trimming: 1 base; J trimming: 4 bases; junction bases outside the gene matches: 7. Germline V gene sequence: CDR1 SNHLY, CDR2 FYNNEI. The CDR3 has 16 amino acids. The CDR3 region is CASSEGPGRGNQPQHF. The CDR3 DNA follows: TGTGCCAGCAGTGAAGGGCCAGGCAGGGGGAATCAGCCCCAGCATTTT.

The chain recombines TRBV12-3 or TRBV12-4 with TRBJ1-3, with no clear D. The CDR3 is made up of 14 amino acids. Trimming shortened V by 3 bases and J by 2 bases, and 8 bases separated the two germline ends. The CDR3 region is CASSLGSPGNTIYF. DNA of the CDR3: TGTGCCAGCAGTTTGGGAAGTCCTGGAAACACCATATATTTT.

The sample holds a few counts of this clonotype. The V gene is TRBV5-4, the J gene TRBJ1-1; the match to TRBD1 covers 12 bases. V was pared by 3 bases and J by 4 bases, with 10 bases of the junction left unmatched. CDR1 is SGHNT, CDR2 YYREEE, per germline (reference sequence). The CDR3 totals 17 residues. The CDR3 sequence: CASSSRDRGRLGTEAFF. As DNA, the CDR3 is TGTGCCAGCAGCTCTCGGGACAGGGGGCGACTGGGCACTGAAGCTTTCTTT.

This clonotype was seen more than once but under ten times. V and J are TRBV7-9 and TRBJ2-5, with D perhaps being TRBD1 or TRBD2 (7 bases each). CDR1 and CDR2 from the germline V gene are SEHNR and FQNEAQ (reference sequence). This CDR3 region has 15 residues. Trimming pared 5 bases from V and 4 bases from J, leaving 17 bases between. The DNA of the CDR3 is TGTGCCAGCAGCCAAGGGGGAGGGGGCCGAGAGACCCAGTACTTC. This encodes CASSQGGGGRETQYF.

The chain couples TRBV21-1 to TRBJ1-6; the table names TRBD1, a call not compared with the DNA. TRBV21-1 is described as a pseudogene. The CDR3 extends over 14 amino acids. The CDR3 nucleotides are TGTGCCAGCAGCCCCGGGATTCGGGATTCACCCCTCCACTTT. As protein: CASSPGIRDSPLHF.